This T cell receptor (beta chain) derives from a study of T cell therapy after organ transplantation. V lost 8 bases, J lost 5 bases, and 15 bases lay in between. The CDR3 covers 14 residues. The repertoire was sequenced with immunoSEQ multiplex PCR; TCRdb's copy has only in-frame clones and lacks some. Of 45,000 to 60,000 clones listed, about 94% were seen once; the top ten hold over 3%. Notes on this clone: Its antigen is unknown.

J is TRBJ1-4 and V is TRBV23-1; D uncertain. TRBV23-1 is an ORF, and what it does is uncertain. The clonotype comes from a human patient who had received a solid organ transplant and had CMV disease. Here the sequenced sample was CD8+ T cells from blood, taken before autologous CMV-specific T cell therapy. This chain's CDR3 is CASPRRLGNEKLFF. DNA of the CDR3: TGCGCCAGCCCCCGGCGGCTAGGAAATGAAAAACTGTTTTTT.